These 13 T cell receptor beta chains were sequenced from one sample in a study of cytomegalovirus exposure and HLA in healthy donors. The primer mix had 60 Vbeta and 13 Jbeta primers. This table comes from immunoSEQ multiplex PCR, and its TCRdb copy is limited to in-frame clones, with some not included. The table shows approximately 300,000 clones, with under 90% occurring only once. The sample was PBMCs. All receptors derive from a girl aged 2 to 9 in good health and CMV-seronegative.

The chain recombines TRBV25-1 with TRBJ2-1; 11 bases match TRBD2. After removal of 5 bases from V and 4 bases from J, the junction contained 10 bases not matched to a gene. Looked up from germline, CDR1 is MGHDK and CDR2 is SYGVNS. This CDR3 contains 17 residues. CDR3 DNA sequence: TGTGCCAGCAGTCCCACATTGGGGACTAGCGGTTACAATGAGCAGTTCTTC. Encoded protein: CASSPTLGTSGYNEQFF.

The V gene is TRBV2, the J gene TRBJ2-1; no clear D gene. The germline V gene has CDR1 SNHLY and CDR2 FYNNEI. Trimming took off 3 bases at V and 2 bases at J, with 11 bases between the two ends. This CDR3 contains 15 residues. The CDR3 coding sequence is TGTGCCAGCAGTGAGGAAGCGCCCACCTACAATGAGCAGTTCTTC. It codes for CASSEEAPTYNEQFF.

In the case of this clone: Other DNA sequences in the same sample also yield this CDR3. The rearrangement uses TRBV6-5 and TRBJ1-1; D is undetermined. CDR3 length equals 14 residues. V lost 0 bases and J lost 3, with 8 bases in between. From germline, CDR1 is MNHEY and CDR2 SVGAGI. The DNA for the CDR3 is TGTGCCAGCAGTTACTCGAGCGGGGACACTGAAGCTTTCTTT. Its translation is CASSYSSGDTEAFF.

The chain joins TRBV6-5 to TRBJ2-1; 8 positions match TRBD2. The V gene's germline CDR1 is MNHEY and CDR2 SVGAGI. With V trimmed by 6 bases and J by 4 bases, 5 bases remained unmatched. The CDR3 is 14 residues long. CDR3 DNA sequence: TGTGCCAGCAGCCTTAGCGGGATATACAATGAGCAGTTCTTC. Its translation is CASSLSGIYNEQFF.

CDR3 residues: CASSLLGDHNEQFF. CDR3 coding DNA: TGCGCCAGCAGCCTGCTGGGAGACCACAATGAGCAGTTCTTC. The rearrangement links TRBV5-1 to TRBJ2-1, with TRBD2 as a possible D gene (5 bases). Per germline, CDR1 SGHRS and CDR2 YFSETQ. The CDR3 is made up of 14 amino acids. Trimming left V 4 bases short and J 5 bases short, with 13 bases between.

To note about this clone: Other DNA sequences in the same sample also yield this CDR3. This chain connects TRBV28 to TRBJ2-7; D is unclear. Germline-derived CDR1 and CDR2 are MDHEN and SYDVKM. The CDR3 has 11 residues. Trimming removed 5 bases at V and 4 bases at J, with 6 bases between. The CDR3 here is CASSPGYEQYF. CDR3 coding DNA: TGTGCCAGCAGTCCCGGTTACGAGCAGTACTTC.

The genes are TRBV10-3 and TRBJ2-7; unclear D gene. V gave up 3 bases and J gave up 0 bases, with 9 bases separating them. The CDR3 contains 14 residues. Germline-derived CDR1 and CDR2 are ENHRY and SYGVKD. The CDR3 spells CAISDRSSSYEQYF. CDR3 nucleotides: TGTGCCATCAGTGACAGGTCCAGCTCCTACGAGCAGTACTTC.

This clone was recorded a few times. CDR3 sequence: CASSQVFLYQETQYF. DNA of the CDR3: TGCGCCAGCAGCCAAGTTTTTCTGTACCAAGAGACCCAGTACTTC. V and J are TRBV4-1 and TRBJ2-5; no definite D call. The CDR3 loop spans 15 amino acids. The germline gives CDR1 MGHRA, CDR2 YSYEKL. V lost 1 base to trimming and J lost 0 bases, with 9 bases between them.

CDR3 bases: TGTGCCAGCAGTGATGGGGCGGGGGGGATGTACAATGAGCAGTTCTTC. This gives the protein CASSDGAGGMYNEQFF. The V call is TRBV2, the J call TRBJ2-1, with 9 bases fitting TRBD2. Trimming took 3 bases from V and 4 from J; bases not matched to a gene: 7. Germline V lookup: CDR1 SNHLY, CDR2 FYNNEI. This CDR3 has 16 amino acids.

The J gene is TRBJ2-5, the V gene TRBV5-5, with TRBD2 matching 11 bases. The CDR3 has 15 residues. Trimming removed 8 bases from V and 7 bases from J; junction bases left unmatched: 13. Germline lookup yields CDR1 SGHKS and CDR2 YYEKEE (reference sequence). CDR3 bases: TGTGCCAGTCGACTAGCGGGATTTCTTATGGGGACCCAGTACTTC. It translates to CASRLAGFLMGTQYF.

The chain has TRBV9 and TRBJ2-2, with D possibly TRBD1 on 5 matching bases. The CDR3 runs to 17 residues. CDR1 and CDR2 (germline): SGDLS, YYNGEE. V was shortened by 0 bases and J by 0 bases, with 12 bases between the two germline ends. The CDR3 coding sequence is TGTGCCAGCAGCGTAGCTCGCGACAGCGCGAACACCGGGGAGCTGTTTTTT. The encoded protein is CASSVARDSANTGELFF.

This clone has a single count. V is TRBV18 and J is TRBJ2-7; TRBD1 aligns across 7 bases. V lost 2 bases, J lost 4 bases, and 8 bases stayed unmatched. The CDR3 covers 15 residues. CDR1 is KGHSH, CDR2 LQKENI, per germline. DNA of the CDR3: TGTGCCAGCTCACCAAGAGAGGGGGCCCGATACGAGCAGTACTTC. Its translation: CASSPREGARYEQYF.

V is TRBV19 and J is TRBJ2-3, with 7 bases aligning to TRBD2. Trimming removed 5 bases from V and 0 bases from J; junction bases left unmatched: 8. Germline V gene sequence: CDR1 LNHDA, CDR2 SQIVND (reference sequence). The CDR3 consists of 16 residues. CDR3 protein: CASSGLGGTSTDTQYF. In nucleotides, the CDR3 is TGTGCCAGTAGTGGTCTGGGGGGGACTAGCACAGATACGCAGTATTTT.